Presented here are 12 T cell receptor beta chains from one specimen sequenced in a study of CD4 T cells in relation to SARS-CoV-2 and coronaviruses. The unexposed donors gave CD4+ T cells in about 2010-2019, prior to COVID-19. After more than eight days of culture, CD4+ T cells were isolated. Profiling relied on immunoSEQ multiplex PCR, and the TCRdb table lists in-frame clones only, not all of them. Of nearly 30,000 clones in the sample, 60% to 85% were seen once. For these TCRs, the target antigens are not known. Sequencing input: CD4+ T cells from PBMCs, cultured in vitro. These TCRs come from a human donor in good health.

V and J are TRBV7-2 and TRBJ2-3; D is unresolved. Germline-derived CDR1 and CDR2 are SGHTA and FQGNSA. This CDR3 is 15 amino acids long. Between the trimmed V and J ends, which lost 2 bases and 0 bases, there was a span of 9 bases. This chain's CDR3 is CASSLRTGSTDTQYF. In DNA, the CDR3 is TGTGCCAGCAGCTTAAGGACGGGTAGCACAGATACGCAGTATTTT. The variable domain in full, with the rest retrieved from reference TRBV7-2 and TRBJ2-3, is GAGVSQSPSNKVTEKGKDVELRCDPISGHTALYWYRQSLGQGLEFLIYFQGNSAPDKSGLPSDRFSAERTGGSVSTLTIQRTQQEDSAVYLCASSLRTGSTDTQYFGPGTRLTVL.

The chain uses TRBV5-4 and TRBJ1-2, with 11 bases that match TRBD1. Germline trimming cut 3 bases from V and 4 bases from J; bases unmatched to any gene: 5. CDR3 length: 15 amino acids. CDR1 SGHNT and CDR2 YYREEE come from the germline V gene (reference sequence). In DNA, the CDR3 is TGTGCCAGCAGCTATTCCGGGACAGGGGGCTATGGCTACACCTTC. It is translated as CASSYSGTGGYGYTF.

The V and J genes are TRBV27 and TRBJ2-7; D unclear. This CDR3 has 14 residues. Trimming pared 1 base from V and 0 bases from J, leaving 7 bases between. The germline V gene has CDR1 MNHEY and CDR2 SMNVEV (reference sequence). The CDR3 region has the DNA TGTGCCAGCAGTTTATACATAAGCTCCTACGAGCAGTACTTC. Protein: CASSLYISSYEQYF.

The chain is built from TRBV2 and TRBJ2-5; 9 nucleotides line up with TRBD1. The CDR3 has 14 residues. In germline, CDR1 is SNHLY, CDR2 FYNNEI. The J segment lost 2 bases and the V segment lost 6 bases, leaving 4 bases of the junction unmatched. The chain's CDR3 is CASSGTGIQETQYF. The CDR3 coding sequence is TGTGCCAGCAGCGGGACAGGGATTCAAGAGACCCAGTACTTC.

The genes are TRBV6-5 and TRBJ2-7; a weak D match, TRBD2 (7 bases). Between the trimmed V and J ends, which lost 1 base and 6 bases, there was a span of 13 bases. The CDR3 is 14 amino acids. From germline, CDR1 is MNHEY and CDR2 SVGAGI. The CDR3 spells CASSYLGGAGEQYF. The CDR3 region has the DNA TGTGCCAGCAGTTACTTAGGGGGGGCTGGCGAGCAGTACTTC.

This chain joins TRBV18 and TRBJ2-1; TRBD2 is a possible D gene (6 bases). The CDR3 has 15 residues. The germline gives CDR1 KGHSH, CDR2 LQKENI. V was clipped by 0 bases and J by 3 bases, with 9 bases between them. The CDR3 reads CASSPPSGNYNEQFF. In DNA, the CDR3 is TGTGCCAGCTCACCACCTAGCGGAAACTACAATGAGCAGTTCTTC.

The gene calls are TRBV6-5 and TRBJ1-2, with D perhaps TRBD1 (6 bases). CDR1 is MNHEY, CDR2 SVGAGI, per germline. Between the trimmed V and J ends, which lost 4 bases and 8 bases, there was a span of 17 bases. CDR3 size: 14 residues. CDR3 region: CASSSLIGGNGYTF. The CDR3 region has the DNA TGTGCCAGCAGTTCCCTAATAGGGGGGAACGGCTACACCTTC.

In DNA form, the CDR3 reads TGTGCCAGCAGTGAAGTATGGGGGGATGGCTACACCTTC. This gives the protein CASSEVWGDGYTF. The rearrangement joins TRBV6-1 to TRBJ1-2; perhaps TRBD1 as D (5 bases). V was shortened by 1 base and J by 6 bases, with 9 bases between the two germline ends. The CDR3 has 13 amino acids. The V gene's germline CDR1 is MNHNS and CDR2 SASEGT.

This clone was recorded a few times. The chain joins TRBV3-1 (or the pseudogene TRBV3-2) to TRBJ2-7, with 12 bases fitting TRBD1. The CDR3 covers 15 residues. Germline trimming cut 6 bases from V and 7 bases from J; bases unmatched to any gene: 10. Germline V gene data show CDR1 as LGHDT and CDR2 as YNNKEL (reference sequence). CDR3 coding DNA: TGTGCCAGCAGTAAAGGGGGACAGGGGGCGAGGGAGCAGTACTTC. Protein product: CASSKGGQGAREQYF.

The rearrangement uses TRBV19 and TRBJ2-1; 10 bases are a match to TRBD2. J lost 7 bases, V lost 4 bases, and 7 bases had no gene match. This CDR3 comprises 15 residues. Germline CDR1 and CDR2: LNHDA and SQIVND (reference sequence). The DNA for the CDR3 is TGTGCCAGTAGTACACAAGCGGGGGGGCAGAATGAGCAGTTCTTC. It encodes CASSTQAGGQNEQFF.

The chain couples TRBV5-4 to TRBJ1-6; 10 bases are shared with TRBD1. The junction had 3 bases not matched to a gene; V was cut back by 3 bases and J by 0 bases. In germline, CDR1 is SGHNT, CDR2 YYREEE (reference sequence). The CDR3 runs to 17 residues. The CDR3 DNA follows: TGTGCCAGCAGCTCACGGACAGGGGGCTCCTATAATTCACCCCTCCACTTT. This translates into CASSSRTGGSYNSPLHF.

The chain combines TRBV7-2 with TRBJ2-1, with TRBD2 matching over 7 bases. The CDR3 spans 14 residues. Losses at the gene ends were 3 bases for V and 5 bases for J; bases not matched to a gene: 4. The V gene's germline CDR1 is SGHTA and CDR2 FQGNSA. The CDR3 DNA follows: TGTGCCAGCAGCTTCGCCCGGGAGGACAATGAGCAGTTCTTC. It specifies CASSFAREDNEQFF.